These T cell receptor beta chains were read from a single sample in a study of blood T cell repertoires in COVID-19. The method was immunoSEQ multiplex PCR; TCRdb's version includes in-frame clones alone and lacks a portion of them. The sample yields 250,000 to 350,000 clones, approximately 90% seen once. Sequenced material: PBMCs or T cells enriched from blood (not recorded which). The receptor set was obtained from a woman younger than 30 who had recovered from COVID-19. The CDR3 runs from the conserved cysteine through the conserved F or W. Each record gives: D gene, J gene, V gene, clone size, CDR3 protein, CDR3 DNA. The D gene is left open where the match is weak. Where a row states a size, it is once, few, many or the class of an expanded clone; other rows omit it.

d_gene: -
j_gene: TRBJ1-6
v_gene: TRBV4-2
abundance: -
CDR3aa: CASSQLSHTINSPLHF
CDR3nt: TGTGCCAGCAGCCAACTTTCACACACAATTAATTCACCCCTCCACTTT

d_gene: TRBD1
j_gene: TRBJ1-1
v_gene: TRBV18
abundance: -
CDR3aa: CASSQGQPNTEAFF
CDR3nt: TGTGCCAGCTCCCAGGGACAGCCGAACACTGAAGCTTTCTTT

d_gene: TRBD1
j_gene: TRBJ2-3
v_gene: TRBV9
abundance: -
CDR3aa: CASSDGTVTDTQYF
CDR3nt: TGTGCCAGCAGCGATGGGACAGTCACAGATACGCAGTATTTT

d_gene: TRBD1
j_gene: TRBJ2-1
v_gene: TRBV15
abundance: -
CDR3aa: CATSREQGAYNEQFF
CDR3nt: TGTGCCACCAGCAGAGAACAGGGGGCCTACAATGAGCAGTTCTTC

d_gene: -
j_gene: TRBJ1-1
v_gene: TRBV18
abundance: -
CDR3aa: CASSQGGENTEAFF
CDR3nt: TGTGCCAGCTCTCAGGGCGGGGAGAACACTGAAGCTTTCTTT

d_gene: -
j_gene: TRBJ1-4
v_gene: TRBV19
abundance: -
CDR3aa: CASTGRLGEKLFF
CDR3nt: TGTGCCAGTACGGGGAGGCTGGGTGAAAAACTGTTTTTT

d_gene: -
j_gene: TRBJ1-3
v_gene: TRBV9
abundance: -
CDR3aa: CASSGTVGNTIYF
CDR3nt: TGTGCCAGCAGCGGGACAGTTGGAAACACCATATATTTT

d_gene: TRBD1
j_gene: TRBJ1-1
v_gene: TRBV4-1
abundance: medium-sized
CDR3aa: CASSQRGPGWRNTEAFF
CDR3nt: TGCGCCAGCAGCCAAAGGGGGCCAGGGTGGAGGAACACTGAAGCTTTCTTT

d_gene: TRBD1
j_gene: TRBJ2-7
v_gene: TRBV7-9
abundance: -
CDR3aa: CASINLGQGSYEQYF
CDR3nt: TGTGCCAGCATCAACCTGGGACAGGGATCCTACGAGCAGTACTTC

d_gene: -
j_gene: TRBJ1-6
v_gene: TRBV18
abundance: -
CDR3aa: CASSPSADSPLHF
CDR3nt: TGTGCCAGCTCACCCTCGGCGGATTCACCCCTCCACTTT

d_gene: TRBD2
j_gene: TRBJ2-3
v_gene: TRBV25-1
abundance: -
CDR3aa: CAKRGAPDTQYF
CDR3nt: TGTGCTAAGCGGGGGGCCCCAGATACGCAGTATTTT

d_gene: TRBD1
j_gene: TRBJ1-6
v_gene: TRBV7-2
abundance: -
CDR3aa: CASSSDRGNSPLHF
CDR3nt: TGTGCCAGCAGCTCGGACAGGGGAAATTCACCCCTCCACTTT

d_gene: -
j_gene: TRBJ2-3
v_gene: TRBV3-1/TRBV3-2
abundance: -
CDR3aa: CASSQDEGGRSSTDTQYF
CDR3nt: TGTGCCAGCAGCCAAGACGAGGGGGGGAGGTCGAGCACAGATACGCAGTATTTT

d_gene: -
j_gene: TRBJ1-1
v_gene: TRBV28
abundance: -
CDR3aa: CASSIRGATGEAFF
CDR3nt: TGTGCCAGCAGTATCAGGGGCGCAACTGGAGAAGCTTTCTTT

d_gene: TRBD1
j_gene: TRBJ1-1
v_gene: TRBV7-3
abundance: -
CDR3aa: CASSPTGAPLHTEAFF
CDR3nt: TGTGCCAGCAGCCCAACAGGGGCCCCCTTGCACACTGAAGCTTTCTTT

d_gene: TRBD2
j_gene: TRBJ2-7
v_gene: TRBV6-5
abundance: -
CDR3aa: CASSISGRALYEQYF
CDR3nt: TGTGCCAGCAGCATTAGCGGGAGGGCTCTCTACGAGCAGTACTTC

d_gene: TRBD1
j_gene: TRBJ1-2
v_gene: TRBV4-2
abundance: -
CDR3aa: CASSHSQGSRYGYTF
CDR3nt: TGTGCCAGCAGCCACTCACAGGGGAGTCGGTATGGCTACACCTTC

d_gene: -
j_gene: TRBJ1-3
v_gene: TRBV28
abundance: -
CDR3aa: CATIPSVLLSTIYF
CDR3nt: TGTGCCACCATACCCTCGGTCCTCCTAAGCACCATATATTTT

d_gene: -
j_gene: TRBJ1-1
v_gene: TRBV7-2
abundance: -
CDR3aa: CASSSSPILYTEAFF
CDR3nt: TGTGCCAGCAGCTCAAGCCCAATTCTTTACACTGAAGCTTTCTTT

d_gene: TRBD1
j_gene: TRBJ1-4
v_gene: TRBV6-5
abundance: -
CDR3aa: CASSPGQGLKLFF
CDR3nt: TGTGCCAGCAGTCCGGGACAGGGGCTAAAACTGTTTTTT

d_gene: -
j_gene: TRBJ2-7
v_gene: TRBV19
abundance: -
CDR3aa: CASSEGVTSYEQYF
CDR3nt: TGTGCCAGTAGTGAGGGGGTGACGTCCTACGAGCAGTACTTC

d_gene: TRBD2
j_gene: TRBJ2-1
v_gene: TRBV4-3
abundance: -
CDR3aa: CASSQDVAGEKGEQFF
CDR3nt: TGCGCCAGCAGCCAGGACGTAGCGGGAGAAAAGGGTGAGCAGTTCTTC

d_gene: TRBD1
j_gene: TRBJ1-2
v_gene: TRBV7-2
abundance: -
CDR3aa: CASSLPGQGDYGYTF
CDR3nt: TGTGCCAGCAGCTTACCTGGACAGGGAGACTATGGCTACACCTTC

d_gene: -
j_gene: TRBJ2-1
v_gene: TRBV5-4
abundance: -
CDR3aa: CASSLVFLTDDNEQFF
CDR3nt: TGTGCCAGCAGCTTGGTTTTCTTGACAGACGACAATGAGCAGTTCTTC

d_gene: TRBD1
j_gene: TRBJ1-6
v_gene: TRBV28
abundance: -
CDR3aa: CASRTGTGALPLHF
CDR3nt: TGTGCCAGCAGGACCGGGACAGGGGCCTTGCCCCTCCACTTT

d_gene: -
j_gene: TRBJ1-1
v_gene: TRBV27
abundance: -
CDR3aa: CASSRQGYTEAFF
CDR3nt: TGTGCCAGCAGTAGGCAGGGGTACACTGAAGCTTTCTTT